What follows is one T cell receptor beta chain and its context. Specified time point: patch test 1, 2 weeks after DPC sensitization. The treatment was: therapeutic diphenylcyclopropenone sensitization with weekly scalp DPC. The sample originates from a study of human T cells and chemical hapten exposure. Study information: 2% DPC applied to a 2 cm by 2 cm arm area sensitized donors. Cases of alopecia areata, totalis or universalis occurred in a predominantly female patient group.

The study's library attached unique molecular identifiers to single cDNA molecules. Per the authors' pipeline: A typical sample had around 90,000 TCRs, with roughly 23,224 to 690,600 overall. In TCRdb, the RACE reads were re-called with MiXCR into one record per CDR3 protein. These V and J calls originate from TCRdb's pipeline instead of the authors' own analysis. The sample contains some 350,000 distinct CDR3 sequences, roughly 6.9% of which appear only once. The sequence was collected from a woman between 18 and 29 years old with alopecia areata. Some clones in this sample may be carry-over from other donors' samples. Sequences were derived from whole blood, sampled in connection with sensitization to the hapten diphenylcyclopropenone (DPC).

The CDR3 bases are TGTGCCAGCAGTGAATCCCTAGCGGGGTCCTACGAGCAGTACTTC. Residues: CASSESLAGSYEQYF. J is TRBJ2-7 and V is TRBV25-1, with TRBD2 identical over 9 bases. The length of the CDR3 is 15 residues. V shed 1 base and J 1 base; nucleotides not matched to a gene: 2. From germline, CDR1 is MGHDK and CDR2 SYGVNS.